These 28 T cell receptor beta chains came from one sample sequenced in a study of cytomegalovirus exposure and HLA in healthy donors (dated by TCRdb to 2016 to 2017). Library preparation employed the immunoSEQ multiplex PCR assay. For the multiplex PCR, a mixture combining 60 forward primers for TCR Vbeta segments and 13 reverse primers for TCR Jbeta segments was used. In its TCRdb copy, this immuneACCESS table keeps in-frame sequences only and misses some clones. Where compared with another copy, unresolved V genes explain less than half of these, and the others have no known cause. This sample comprises fewer than 120,000 clones, approximately 78% of them detected only once. Roughly 1.3% of the sample goes to the ten largest clones. The sample was PBMCs. The receptors here all came from a woman aged 30 to 39 in good health and CMV-seronegative.

This clone was observed a handful of times. The chain is built from TRBV5-4 and TRBJ2-7; TRBD2 is a possible D gene (5 bases). This CDR3 has 14 residues. Germline values: CDR1 SGHNT, CDR2 YYREEE (reference sequence). V was pared by 0 bases and J by 3 bases, with 10 bases between. The CDR3 DNA reads TGTGCCAGCAGCTTGGGAACTAGAGACTACGAGCAGTACTTC. This encodes CASSLGTRDYEQYF.

This chain links TRBV5-1 with TRBJ2-1; TRBD2 matches at 10 bases. The germline V gene has CDR1 SGHRS and CDR2 YFSETQ. CDR3 length: 17 amino acids. Unmatched junction bases numbered 12, after V lost 2 bases and J lost 7 bases. The CDR3 sequence: CASSFFISGGAMNEQFF. CDR3 sequence (DNA): TGCGCCAGCAGCTTTTTTATCAGCGGGGGGGCGATGAATGAGCAGTTCTTC.

This clone turned up a few times. The rearrangement links TRBV7-9 to TRBJ2-3, with D perhaps TRBD1 (6 bases). V gave up 5 bases and J gave up 0 bases, with 12 bases separating them. Germline CDR1 reads SEHNR; CDR2 reads FQNEAQ (reference sequence). This CDR3 is 15 amino acids long. The CDR3 region is CASSTQTGSTDTQYF. The CDR3 DNA follows: TGTGCCAGCAGCACCCAGACAGGTAGCACAGATACGCAGTATTTT.

This clone occurred a few times. The chain uses TRBV27 and TRBJ1-1, with a possible D match to TRBD1 (5 bases). V was trimmed by 8 bases and J by 5 bases, leaving 12 bases between them. Germline lookup yields CDR1 MNHEY and CDR2 SMNVEV (reference sequence). This CDR3 has 12 amino acids. The CDR3: CASLGRGTEAFF. CDR3 nucleotide sequence: TGTGCCAGCTTGGGACGGGGGACTGAAGCTTTCTTT.

The table lists this clone with a few counts. The chain uses TRBV18 and TRBJ2-7; 8 bases agree with TRBD1. Germline assignment: CDR1 KGHSH and CDR2 LQKENI. CDR3 length: 14 residues. Trimming cost V 3 bases and J 2 bases; bases outside gene matches: 3. The CDR3 is CASSPGQGPYEQYF. In DNA form, the CDR3 reads TGTGCCAGCTCACCCGGACAGGGACCCTACGAGCAGTACTTC.

By its share, this clone is medium-sized. The chain links TRBV10-3 to TRBJ1-1; D uncertain. Germline V lookup: CDR1 ENHRY, CDR2 SYGVKD. With 7 bases removed from V and 1 base from J, the gap between germline ends came to 7 bases. The CDR3 has 12 residues. The CDR3 sequence is CAIKEGNTEAFF. The CDR3 DNA follows: TGTGCCATCAAGGAGGGGAACACTGAAGCTTTCTTT.

This clone was seen more than once but under ten times. The rearrangement joins TRBV19 to TRBJ1-4, with 9 bases fitting TRBD1. This CDR3 region has 14 residues. Germline V gives CDR1 LNHDA, CDR2 SQIVND (reference sequence). Germline trimming cut 7 bases from V and 8 bases from J; bases unmatched to any gene: 8. CDR3 bases: TGTGCCAGTACGGTTGGGACAGGGACAGAAAAACTGTTTTTT. The encoded protein is CASTVGTGTEKLFF.

The V and J genes are TRBV14 and TRBJ2-2, with 8 bases fitting TRBD2. CDR1 is SGHDN, CDR2 FVKESK, per germline. The CDR3 extends over 18 amino acids. V shed 3 bases and J 5 bases; nucleotides not matched to a gene: 14. CDR3 protein: CASSHPGGLAGFTGELFF. CDR3 nucleotide sequence: TGTGCCAGCAGCCACCCTGGGGGGCTAGCGGGTTTTACCGGGGAGCTGTTTTTT.

This chain joins TRBV29-1 and TRBJ2-2, with D maybe TRBD2 (5 bases). The ends were cut back, 4 bases at V and 5 bases at J, with 11 bases in the middle. The CDR3 is 13 residues long. Germline CDR1 SQVTM, CDR2 ANQGSEA. This CDR3 reads CSVAPLATGELFF. The CDR3 DNA reads as TGCAGCGTTGCCCCTCTAGCAACCGGGGAGCTGTTTTTT.

The chain employs TRBV2 and TRBJ2-7; 15 bases align to TRBD2. The CDR3 totals 15 residues. The ends lost 6 bases at V and 4 bases at J; junction bases unmatched: 4. Germline CDR1 reads SNHLY; CDR2 reads FYNNEI. The CDR3: CASRAGLAGGYEQYF. The CDR3 DNA reads TGTGCCAGCAGAGCGGGACTAGCGGGGGGATACGAGCAGTACTTC.

This chain connects TRBV10-3 to TRBJ2-7, with 9 bases lining up with TRBD1. V was clipped by 8 bases and J by 2 bases; unmatched bases: 7. There are 14 residues in the CDR3. Germline CDR1 and CDR2: ENHRY and SYGVKD. CDR3 loop: CAISTGQGTYEQYF. Written as DNA, the CDR3 is TGTGCCATCTCAACGGGACAGGGAACCTACGAGCAGTACTTC.

The chain combines TRBV30 with TRBJ1-6, with 7 nucleotides matching TRBD1. Germline V gene data show CDR1 as GTSNPN and CDR2 as SVGIG (reference sequence). The J segment lost 8 bases and the V segment lost 0 bases, leaving 4 bases of the junction unmatched. This CDR3 has 14 amino acids. CDR3 loop: CAWSVPGQYSPLHF. CDR3 nucleotide sequence: TGTGCCTGGAGTGTACCGGGACAGTATTCACCCCTCCACTTT. Supplemented by reference TRBV30 and TRBJ1-6, the full variable domain reads SQTIHQWPATLVQPVGSPLSLECTVEGTSNPNLYWYRQAAGRGLQLLFYSVGIGQISSEVPQNLSASRPQDRQFILSSKKLLLSDSGFYLCAWSVPGQYSPLHFGNGTRLTVT.

J is TRBJ1-5 and V is TRBV6-5; D call uncertain. This CDR3 spans 15 amino acids. Germline V CDR1 and CDR2: MNHEY, SVGAGI. With 6 bases removed from V and 3 bases from J, the gap between germline ends came to 15 bases. The CDR3 coding sequence is TGTGCCAGCAGCGGGTCGGGGATAAACAATCAGCCCCAGCATTTT. This codes for CASSGSGINNQPQHF.

This clone occurred a few times. The CDR3 reads CASSRLQGSLLTEAFF. For the CDR3, the DNA is TGTGCCAGCAGCCGCCTACAGGGTAGTTTGCTCACTGAAGCTTTCTTT. This sequence joins TRBV7-6 and TRBJ1-1; perhaps TRBD1 as D (6 bases). The length of the CDR3 is 16 residues. The V gene lost 5 bases and the J gene lost 4 bases, with 20 bases spanning the gap. CDR1 SGHVS and CDR2 FNYEAQ come from the germline V gene.

As to this clone: At one end the junction does not follow the germline gene, possibly because of a read error. This rearrangement joins TRBV25-1 to TRBJ1-2, with D maybe TRBD1 (5 bases). The CDR3 is 9 residues long. The V gene's germline CDR1 is MGHDK and CDR2 SYGVNS. CDR3 nucleotides: TGTGCCAGCAGTAGGGGCCGCGCCTTC. It is translated as CASSRGRAF.

Turning to this clone: At one of its ends the junction is not consistent with the germline gene, which may arise from a read error. V gene TRBV4-1 combines with J gene TRBJ2-7, with a possible D match to TRBD2 (5 bases). This CDR3 has 15 amino acids. CDR1 and CDR2 from the germline V gene are MGHRA and YSYEKL. The CDR3 sequence: CASRQEGAALYEQYF. CDR3 in DNA: TGCGCCAGCAGGCAAGAGGGCGCCGCCCTCTACGAGCAGTACTTC.

J is TRBJ1-2 and V is TRBV6-5; unclear D gene. The CDR3 totals 15 residues. Germline V gene lookup returns CDR1 MNHEY and CDR2 SVGAGI. The V end lost 5 bases, the J end lost 4 bases, and 17 bases lay between the germline ends. CDR3 nucleotides: TGTGCCAGCAGTCAGACATCGATCCGTCCCTATGGCTACACCTTC. As protein: CASSQTSIRPYGYTF.

This clone appeared a single time. This chain uses TRBV4-2 with TRBJ2-3; 9 bases map to TRBD2. With V trimmed by 0 bases and J by 2 bases, 6 bases remained unmatched. Germline CDR1 reads LGHNA; CDR2 reads YNFKEQ. This CDR3 is built from 17 residues. This CDR3 is CASSQDSAGGTTDTQYF. The CDR3 coding sequence is TGTGCCAGCAGCCAAGATTCGGCGGGGGGGACCACAGATACGCAGTATTTT.

The genes are TRBV7-3 and TRBJ2-2; D may be TRBD2 (5 bases). Germline CDR1 and CDR2: SGHTA and FQGTGA. With 5 bases removed from V and 10 bases from J, the gap between germline ends came to 11 bases. The CDR3 extends over 12 amino acids. CDR3 nucleotide sequence: TGTGCCAGCAGCGGGCCCGGGGAGGAGCTGTTTTTT. This codes for CASSGPGEELFF.

The rearrangement joins TRBV5-1 to TRBJ2-5; the match to TRBD1 covers 8 bases. The CDR3 has 15 amino acids. The trim removed 4 bases at V and 5 bases at J, leaving 10 bases unmatched. CDR1 is SGHRS, CDR2 YFSETQ, per germline. In DNA, the CDR3 is TGCGCCAGCAGCCAAGGGGCAGGGGGCTTCGAGACCCAGTACTTC. Amino acid sequence: CASSQGAGGFETQYF. The full variable domain, with the rest looked up from reference TRBV5-1 and TRBJ2-5, is KAGVTQTPRYLIKTRGQQVTLSCSPISGHRSVSWYQQTPGQGLQFLFEYFSETQRNKGNFPGRFSGRQFSNSRSEMNVSTLELGDSALYLCASSQGAGGFETQYFGPGTRLLVL.

The gene calls are TRBV7-9 and TRBJ1-2; 9 bases align to TRBD1. V lost 4 bases, J lost 4 bases, and 7 bases stayed unmatched. CDR1 SEHNR and CDR2 FQNEAQ come from the germline V gene (reference sequence). The length of the CDR3 is 15 residues. Here the CDR3 reads CASSSRKDRGYGYTF. The CDR3, as DNA: TGTGCCAGCAGCTCTAGGAAGGACAGGGGCTATGGCTACACCTTC.

V usage is TRBV4-2 and J usage is TRBJ1-5; 7 nucleotides line up with TRBD1. V gave up 4 bases and J gave up 0 bases; unmatched junction bases: 3. This CDR3 comprises 15 residues. The germline gives CDR1 LGHNA, CDR2 YNFKEQ. CDR3 nucleotide sequence: TGTGCCAGCAGCCCCGGACAGGATAGCAATCAGCCCCAGCATTTT. It encodes CASSPGQDSNQPQHF.

The chain is built from TRBV27 and TRBJ2-7, with no clear D. The V gene lost 3 bases and the J gene lost 5 bases, with 11 bases spanning the gap. This CDR3 is 13 amino acids long. Per germline, CDR1 MNHEY and CDR2 SMNVEV (reference sequence). The CDR3 is CASSLWSSHEQYF. In DNA form, the CDR3 reads TGTGCCAGCAGTTTGTGGAGCAGTCACGAGCAGTACTTC.

The chain joins TRBV15 to TRBJ2-3, with 12 bases aligning to TRBD2. Germline V gene lookup returns CDR1 LNHNV and CDR2 YYDKDF (reference sequence). V shed 0 bases and J 2 bases; nucleotides not matched to a gene: 12. The CDR3 runs 20 residues. The chain's CDR3 is CATSRDHLAGGSQATDTQYF. The CDR3, as DNA: TGTGCCACCAGCAGAGACCACCTAGCGGGGGGGTCCCAGGCCACAGATACGCAGTATTTT.

V and J are TRBV15 and TRBJ1-4; D perhaps matches TRBD1 (5 bases). V was shortened by 2 bases and J by 3 bases, with 10 bases between the two germline ends. The germline gives CDR1 LNHNV, CDR2 YYDKDF (reference sequence). This CDR3 comprises 15 residues. CDR3 bases: TGTGCCACCAGCAGACAGGGTCTGGCTAATGAAAAACTGTTTTTT. Residues: CATSRQGLANEKLFF.

This chain connects TRBV7-8 to TRBJ1-5, with no clear D. Germline values: CDR1 SGHVS, CDR2 FQNEAQ. CDR3 length: 14 amino acids. V was cut by 1 base and J by 3 bases, with 7 bases left in between. CDR3 DNA sequence: TGTGCCAGCAGCTTAGGAGGTTACAATCAGCCCCAGCATTTT. Translated: CASSLGGYNQPQHF. The whole variable domain, remainder taken from reference TRBV7-8 and TRBJ1-5, is GAGVSQSPRYKVAKRGQDVALRCDPISGHVSLFWYQQALGQGPEFLTYFQNEAQLDKSGLPSDRFFAERPEGSVSTLKIQRTQQEDSAVYLCASSLGGYNQPQHFGDGTRLSIL.

The CDR3 loop is CASSLDYGELFF. CDR3 in DNA: TGTGCCAGCAGCTTGGACTACGGGGAGCTGTTTTTT. The chain couples TRBV5-6 to TRBJ2-2; D ambiguous. With 0 bases removed from V and 7 bases from J, the gap between germline ends came to 4 bases. CDR1 and CDR2 (germline): SGHDT, YYEEEE. This CDR3 is built from 12 residues.

This clone was seen only a few times. The chain has TRBV9 and TRBJ1-2; 11 bases match TRBD1. This CDR3 contains 15 residues. V shed 2 bases, J shed 2 bases, and the junction held 2 bases outside the gene matches. The germline CDR1 and CDR2 sequences are SGDLS and YYNGEE. Here the CDR3 DNA reads TGTGCCAGCAGCGTTGGGACAGGGGGGAACTATGGCTACACCTTC. Translating it yields CASSVGTGGNYGYTF.